This is a list of T cell receptor beta chains from one sample in a study of blood T cell repertoires in COVID-19. TCRdb's table, derived via immunoSEQ multiplex PCR, lists solely in-frame clones and lacks some. The sample holds some 350,000 clones, 65% to 85% seen once. The specimen sequenced was peripheral blood. These receptors were obtained from a man aged 30 to 39 with active or convalescent COVID-19. Both conserved end residues are part of each CDR3. Fields, in order: D gene, clone size, J gene, V gene, CDR3 DNA, CDR3 protein. The D gene is left open where the match is weak. Some rows have no size entry. The others give once, few or many, or a class for an expanded clone.

. | . | TRBJ1-1 | TRBV7-6 | TGTGCCAGCAGCTCCCGTCACCGGGGATTGAGGACTGAAGCTTTCTTT | CASSSRHRGLRTEAFF
TRBD1 | . | TRBJ2-1 | TRBV18 | TGTGCCAGCTCGCAGGCTGGACAGGAGATCTACAATGAGCAGTTCTTC | CASSQAGQEIYNEQFF
. | . | TRBJ2-7 | TRBV15 | TGTGCCACCAGCCTCGGGGGTAGCTCCTACGAGCAGTACTTC | CATSLGGSSYEQYF
TRBD2 | . | TRBJ2-3 | TRBV7-3 | TGTGCCAGCAGCGCTAGCGGGATGGGGGGAGATACGCAGTATTTT | CASSASGMGGDTQYF
. | . | TRBJ1-1 | TRBV19 | TGTGCCAGTAGAGGGGGGGCCGACCTAGGGACGAACACTGAAGCTTTCTTT | CASRGGADLGTNTEAFF
. | once | TRBJ1-3 | TRBV4-3 | TGCGCCAGCAGCCAAGGGGCTTTTGGAAACACCATATATTTT | CASSQGAFGNTIYF
TRBD1 | . | TRBJ1-4 | TRBV7-6 | TGTGCCAGCAGCGAGCCTAGGACAGGTTTCGAAAAACTGTTTTTT | CASSEPRTGFEKLFF
. | . | TRBJ2-7 | TRBV7-2 | TGTGCCAGCAGCCCCCTCCGCTACGAGCAGTACTTC | CASSPLRYEQYF
. | . | TRBJ1-2 | TRBV18 | TGTGCCAGCTCACCGCGAGAGGATGGCTACACCTTC | CASSPREDGYTF
TRBD2 | . | TRBJ2-1 | TRBV19 | TGTGCCAGTAGCACTAGCGGGAGCTATCGCCCTAGCTCCTACAATGAGCAGTTCTTC | CASSTSGSYRPSSYNEQFF
TRBD1 | . | TRBJ1-2 | TRBV5-6 | TGTGCCAGCAGCTTACTCACCGGGACAGGGAATGATGGCTACACCTTC | CASSLLTGTGNDGYTF
. | . | TRBJ1-4 | TRBV5-8 | TGTGCCAGCAGCCCCCGGGAAGCAACTAATGAAAAACTGTTTTTT | CASSPREATNEKLFF
TRBD1 | few | TRBJ2-7 | TRBV11-2 | TGTGCCAGCAGCGACCCGGGGACAGGGGGCTACGAGCAGTACTTC | CASSDPGTGGYEQYF
. | . | TRBJ2-3 | TRBV28 | TGTGCCAGCAGATCTACCGACAGCCTTAACACAGATACGCAGTATTTT | CASRSTDSLNTDTQYF
TRBD2 | once | TRBJ2-3 | TRBV4-1 | TGCGCCAGCAGCCAAGATGGGCGGGCTAGCGGGGGGGCAGGGGACACAGATACGCAGTATTTT | CASSQDGRASGGAGDTDTQYF
TRBD1 | few | TRBJ2-5 | TRBV11-3 | TGTGCCAGCAGCCTAAGGACAGGGGGGCAAGAGACCCAGTACTTC | CASSLRTGGQETQYF
. | few | TRBJ1-4 | TRBV7-9 | TGTGCCAGCAGCTTAGGCGTTGGCAGAGGACTGTTTTTT | CASSLGVGRGLFF
TRBD1 | . | TRBJ1-1 | TRBV6-4 | TGTGCCAGCAGTGGGCAGGGGGCAAGGGGGAACACTGAAGCTTTCTTT | CASSGQGARGNTEAFF
. | . | TRBJ1-1 | TRBV5-5 | TGTGCCAGCAGCTTCGGCGGGGGGACTGAAGCTTTCTTT | CASSFGGGTEAFF
TRBD1 | . | TRBJ1-4 | TRBV12-5 | TGTGCTAGTGGCTACGACAGGGGCGCAACTAATGAAAAACTGTTTTTT | CASGYDRGATNEKLFF
. | . | TRBJ1-4 | TRBV5-8 | TGTGCCAGCAGCCCTATCTTGACAACTAATGAAAAACTGTTTTTT | CASSPILTTNEKLFF
. | . | TRBJ1-1 | TRBV18 | TGTGCCAGCTCACCAAATCGGGAGGTCGACACTGAAGCTTTCTTT | CASSPNREVDTEAFF
TRBD1 | . | TRBJ2-1 | TRBV5-4 | TGTGCCAGCAGGGCGAGGACAGGGGATTTGAATGAGCAGTTCTTC | CASRARTGDLNEQFF
TRBD1 | once | TRBJ1-4 | TRBV5-1 | TGCGCCAGCAGCCTACAAACAGGGGACCGGGCAACTAATGAAAAACTGTTTTTT | CASSLQTGDRATNEKLFF
TRBD1 | . | TRBJ1-5 | TRBV2 | TGTGCCAGCAGTTACCGACAGGGAGGCAATCAGCCCCAGCATTTT | CASSYRQGGNQPQHF
TRBD1 | . | TRBJ1-2 | TRBV7-2 | TGTGCCAGCAGCCCCCGGGACAGCTACTATGGCTACACCTTC | CASSPRDSYYGYTF
. | . | TRBJ1-1 | TRBV28 | TGTGCCAGTCCCCCGGAGGGTATGAACACTGAAGCTTTCTTT | CASPPEGMNTEAFF
TRBD2 | . | TRBJ2-1 | TRBV6-6 | TGTGCCAGCACCGGAAGACTAGCGGGAGCCCATGAGCAGTTCTTC | CASTGRLAGAHEQFF
. | . | TRBJ2-3 | TRBV6-5 | TGTGCCAGCAGCCCGACTAGTACGCGTGTGAATACGCAGTATTTT | CASSPTSTRVNTQYF
TRBD1 | . | TRBJ1-6 | TRBV5-1 | TGCGCCAGCAGCTTGTCACAGGGGGTTAATTCACCCCTCCACTTT | CASSLSQGVNSPLHF
TRBD2 | . | TRBJ2-5 | TRBV10-3 | TGTGCCAACAGCATAGGCGGGAGTGAGACCCAGTACTTC | CANSIGGSETQYF
TRBD2 | . | TRBJ2-3 | TRBV5-1 | TGCGCCAGCAGCTTCCCTCCCACTAGCGGGGGGGCCGGTGATACGCAGTATTTT | CASSFPPTSGGAGDTQYF
. | . | TRBJ1-4 | TRBV3-1/TRBV3-2 | TGTGCCAGCAGCCACAGTGAAAAACTGTTTTTT | CASSHSEKLFF
. | . | TRBJ1-3 | TRBV3-1/TRBV3-2 | TGTGCCAGCAGCCCCCCGGACAACCGAGGAAACACCATATATTTT | CASSPPDNRGNTIYF
TRBD1 | many | TRBJ2-5 | TRBV30 | TGTGCCTGGAAACCGGGACAGCAAGAGACCCAGTACTTC | CAWKPGQQETQYF
. | . | TRBJ2-1 | TRBV20-1 | TGCAGTGCTAGAGTGTGGGCATTTCAGTTCTTC | CSARVWAFQFF
TRBD2 | . | TRBJ2-7 | TRBV6-5 | TGTGCCAGCACCAACTTGCGGGGGGGGCCCCACGAGCAGTACTTC | CASTNLRGGPHEQYF
TRBD2 | . | TRBJ2-5 | TRBV27 | TGTGCCAGCAGTCCCCGGGGAGGGGAGACCCAGTACTTC | CASSPRGGETQYF
. | . | TRBJ2-2 | TRBV6-1 | TGTGCCAGCAGTTGGACGACTTCGAGGGCCGGGGAGCTGTTTTTT | CASSWTTSRAGELFF
. | once | TRBJ2-3 | TRBV6-2/TRBV6-3 | TGTGCCAGCAGTGAGACGACCGGACACTTCGAAAGGGATACGCAGTATTTT | CASSETTGHFERDTQYF
. | . | TRBJ2-1 | TRBV7-3 | TGTGCCAGCAGCCGGAGTAGCGATAGCTCCTACAATGAGCAGTTCTTC | CASSRSSDSSYNEQFF
. | . | TRBJ2-6 | TRBV6-2/TRBV6-3 | TGTGCCAGCAGTTTGACAGGTCTAACCTTAGCCTCTGGGGCCAACGTCCTGACTTTC | CASSLTGLTLASGANVLTF